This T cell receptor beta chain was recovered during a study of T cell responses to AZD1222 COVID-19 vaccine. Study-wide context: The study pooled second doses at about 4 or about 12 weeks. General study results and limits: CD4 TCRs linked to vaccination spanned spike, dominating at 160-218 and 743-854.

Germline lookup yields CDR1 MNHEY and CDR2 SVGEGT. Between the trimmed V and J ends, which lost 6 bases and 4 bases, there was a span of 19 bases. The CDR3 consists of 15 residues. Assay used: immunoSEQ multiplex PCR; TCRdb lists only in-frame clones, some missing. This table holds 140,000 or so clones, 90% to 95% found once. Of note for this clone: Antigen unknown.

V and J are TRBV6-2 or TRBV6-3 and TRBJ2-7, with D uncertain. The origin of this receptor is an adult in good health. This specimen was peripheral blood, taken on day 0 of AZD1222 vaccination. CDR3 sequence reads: CASRPAGQLIYEQYF. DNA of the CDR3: TGTGCCAGCAGGCCTGCCGGCCAACTTATTTACGAGCAGTACTTC.